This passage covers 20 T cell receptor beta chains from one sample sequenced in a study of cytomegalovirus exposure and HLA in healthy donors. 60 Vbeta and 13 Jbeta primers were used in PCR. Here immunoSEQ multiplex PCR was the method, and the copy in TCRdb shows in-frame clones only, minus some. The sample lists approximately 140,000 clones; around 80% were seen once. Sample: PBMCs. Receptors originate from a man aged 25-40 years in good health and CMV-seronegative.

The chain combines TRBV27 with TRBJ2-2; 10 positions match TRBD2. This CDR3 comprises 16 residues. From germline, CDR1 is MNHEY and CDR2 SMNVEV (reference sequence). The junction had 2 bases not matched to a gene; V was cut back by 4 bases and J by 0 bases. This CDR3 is CASSWSGGANTGELFF. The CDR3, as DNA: TGTGCCAGCAGTTGGAGCGGGGGGGCGAACACCGGGGAGCTGTTTTTT.

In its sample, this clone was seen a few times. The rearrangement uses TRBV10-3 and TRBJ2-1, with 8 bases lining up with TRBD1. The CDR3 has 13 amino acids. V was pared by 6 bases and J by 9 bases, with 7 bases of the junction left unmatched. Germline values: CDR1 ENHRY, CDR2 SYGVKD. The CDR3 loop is CAISNLQGAEQFF. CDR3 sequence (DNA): TGTGCCATCAGCAACCTGCAGGGGGCTGAGCAGTTCTTC.

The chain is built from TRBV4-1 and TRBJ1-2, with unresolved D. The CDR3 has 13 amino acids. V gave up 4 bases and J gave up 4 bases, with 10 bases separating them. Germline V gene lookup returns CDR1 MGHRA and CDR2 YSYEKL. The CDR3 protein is CASSPTTVYGYTF. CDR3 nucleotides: TGCGCCAGCAGCCCAACAACAGTCTATGGCTACACCTTC.

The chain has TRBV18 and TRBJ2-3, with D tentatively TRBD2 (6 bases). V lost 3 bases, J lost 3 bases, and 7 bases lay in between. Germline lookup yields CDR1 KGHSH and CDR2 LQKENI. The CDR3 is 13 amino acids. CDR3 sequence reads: CASSPGTTDTQYF. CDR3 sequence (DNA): TGTGCCAGCTCACCCGGGACTACAGATACGCAGTATTTT.

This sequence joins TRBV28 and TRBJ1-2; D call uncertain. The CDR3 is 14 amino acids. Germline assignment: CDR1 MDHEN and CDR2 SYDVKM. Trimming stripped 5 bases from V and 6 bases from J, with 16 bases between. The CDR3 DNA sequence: TGTGCCAGCAGTGGGAGGGAACTAAGTCATGGCTACACCTTC. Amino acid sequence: CASSGRELSHGYTF.

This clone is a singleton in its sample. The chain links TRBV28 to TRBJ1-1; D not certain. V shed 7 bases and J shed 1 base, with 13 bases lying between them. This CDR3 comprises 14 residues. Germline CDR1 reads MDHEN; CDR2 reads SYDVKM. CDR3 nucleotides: TGTGCCAGCACCGTTTCCCCCGGGAACACTGAAGCTTTCTTT. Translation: CASTVSPGNTEAFF.

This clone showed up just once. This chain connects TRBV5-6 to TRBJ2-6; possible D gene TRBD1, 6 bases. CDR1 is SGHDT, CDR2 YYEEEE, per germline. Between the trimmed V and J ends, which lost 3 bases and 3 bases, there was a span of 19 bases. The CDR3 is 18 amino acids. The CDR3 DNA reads TGTGCCAGCAGCTGGGGGCCGGCTTTTCTCGTTGGGGCCAACGTCCTGACTTTC. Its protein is CASSWGPAFLVGANVLTF.

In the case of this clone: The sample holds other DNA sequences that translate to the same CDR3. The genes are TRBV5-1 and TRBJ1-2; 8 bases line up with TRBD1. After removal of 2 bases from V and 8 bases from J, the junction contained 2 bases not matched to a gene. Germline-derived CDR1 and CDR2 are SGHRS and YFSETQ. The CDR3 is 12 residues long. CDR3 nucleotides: TGCGCCAGCAGCTTACAGGGGGAAGGCTACACCTTC. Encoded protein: CASSLQGEGYTF.

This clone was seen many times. The CDR3: CASSEAGGSGETQYF. As DNA, the CDR3 is TGTGCCAGCAGTGAAGCGGGGGGGTCGGGAGAGACCCAGTACTTC. The V gene is TRBV6-4, the J gene TRBJ2-5; 10 bases align to TRBD2. V dropped 3 bases and J dropped 4; count of bases not matched to a gene: 5. Looked up from germline, CDR1 is MRHNA and CDR2 is SNTAGT. This CDR3 has 15 residues.

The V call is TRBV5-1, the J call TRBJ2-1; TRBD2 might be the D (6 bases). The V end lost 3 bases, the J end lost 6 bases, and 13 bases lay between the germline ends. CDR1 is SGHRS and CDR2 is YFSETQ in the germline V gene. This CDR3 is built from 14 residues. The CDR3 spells CASSYLLAANEQFF. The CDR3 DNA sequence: TGCGCCAGCAGCTACCTACTAGCTGCCAATGAGCAGTTCTTC. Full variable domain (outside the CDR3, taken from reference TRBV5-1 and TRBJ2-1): KAGVTQTPRYLIKTRGQQVTLSCSPISGHRSVSWYQQTPGQGLQFLFEYFSETQRNKGNFPGRFSGRQFSNSRSEMNVSTLELGDSALYLCASSYLLAANEQFFGPGTRLTVL.

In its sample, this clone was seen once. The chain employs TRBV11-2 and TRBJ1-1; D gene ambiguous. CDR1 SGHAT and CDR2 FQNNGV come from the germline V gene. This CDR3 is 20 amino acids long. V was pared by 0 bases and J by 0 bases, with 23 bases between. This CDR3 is CASSLEVAADFTYLNTEAFF. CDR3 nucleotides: TGTGCCAGCAGCTTAGAGGTGGCAGCGGACTTTACATACCTGAACACTGAAGCTTTCTTT.

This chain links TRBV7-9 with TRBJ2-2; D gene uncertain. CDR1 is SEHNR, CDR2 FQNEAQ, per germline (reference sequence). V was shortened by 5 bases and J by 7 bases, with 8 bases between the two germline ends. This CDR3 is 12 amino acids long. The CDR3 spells CASSRTVGELFF. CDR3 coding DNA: TGTGCCAGCAGCCGTACGGTCGGGGAGCTGTTTTTT.

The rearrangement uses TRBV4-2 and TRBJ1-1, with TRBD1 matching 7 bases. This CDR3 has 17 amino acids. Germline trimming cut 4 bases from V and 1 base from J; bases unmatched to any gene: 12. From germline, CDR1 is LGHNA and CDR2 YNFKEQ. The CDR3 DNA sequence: TGTGCCAGCAGCCGACCGACAGGGACCCTCAAGAACACTGAAGCTTTCTTT. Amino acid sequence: CASSRPTGTLKNTEAFF.

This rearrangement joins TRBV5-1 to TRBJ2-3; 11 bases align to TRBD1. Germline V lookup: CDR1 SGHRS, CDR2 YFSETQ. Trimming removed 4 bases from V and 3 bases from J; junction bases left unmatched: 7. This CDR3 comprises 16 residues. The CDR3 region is CASSGEGTGGTDTQYF. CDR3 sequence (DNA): TGCGCCAGCAGCGGAGAGGGGACAGGGGGGACAGATACGCAGTATTTT.

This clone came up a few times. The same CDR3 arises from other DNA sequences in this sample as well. CDR3 sequence (DNA): TGTGCCAGCAGTGATCTCTACGAGCAGTACTTC. It specifies CASSDLYEQYF. J is TRBJ2-7 and V is TRBV6-1, with unresolved D. Trimming cost V 3 bases and J 3 bases, with 3 bases left between them. The germline V gene encodes CDR1 MNHNS and CDR2 SASEGT. This CDR3 is 11 amino acids long.

The CDR3 DNA reads TGTGCCAGCACCGGACAGGTGTGGGAGACCCAGTACTTC. Amino acids: CASTGQVWETQYF. The chain links TRBV2 to TRBJ2-5, with TRBD1 matching over 7 bases. The junction had 7 bases not matched to a gene; V was cut back by 7 bases and J by 5 bases. Germline CDR1 and CDR2: SNHLY and FYNNEI. The CDR3 contains 13 residues.

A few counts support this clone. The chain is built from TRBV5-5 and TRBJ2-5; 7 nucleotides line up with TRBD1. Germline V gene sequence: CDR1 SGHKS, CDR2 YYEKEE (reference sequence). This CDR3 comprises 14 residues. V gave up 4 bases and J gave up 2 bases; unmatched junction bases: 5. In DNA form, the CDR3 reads TGTGCCAGCAGCCAACAGGGGCAACAAGAGACCCAGTACTTC. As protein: CASSQQGQQETQYF.

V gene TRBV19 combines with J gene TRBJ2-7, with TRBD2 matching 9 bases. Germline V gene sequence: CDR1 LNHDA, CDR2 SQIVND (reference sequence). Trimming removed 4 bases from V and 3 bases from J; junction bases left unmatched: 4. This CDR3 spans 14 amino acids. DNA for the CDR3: TGTGCCAGTAGTACCGGGACTAGCCTCTACGAGCAGTACTTC. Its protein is CASSTGTSLYEQYF.

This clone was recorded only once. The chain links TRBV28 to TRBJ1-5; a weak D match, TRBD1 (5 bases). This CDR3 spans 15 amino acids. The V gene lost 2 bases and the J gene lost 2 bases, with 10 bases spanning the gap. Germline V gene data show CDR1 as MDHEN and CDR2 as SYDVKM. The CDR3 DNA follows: TGTGCCAGCAGTTTACTAGGGGATGGCAATCAGCCCCAGCATTTT. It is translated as CASSLLGDGNQPQHF.

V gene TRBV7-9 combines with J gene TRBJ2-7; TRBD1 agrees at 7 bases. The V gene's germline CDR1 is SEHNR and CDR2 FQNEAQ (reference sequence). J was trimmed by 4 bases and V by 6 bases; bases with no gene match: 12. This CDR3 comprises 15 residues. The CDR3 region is CASRPLQGSSYEQYF. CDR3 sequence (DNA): TGTGCCAGCAGGCCCTTACAGGGGAGTTCGTACGAGCAGTACTTC.